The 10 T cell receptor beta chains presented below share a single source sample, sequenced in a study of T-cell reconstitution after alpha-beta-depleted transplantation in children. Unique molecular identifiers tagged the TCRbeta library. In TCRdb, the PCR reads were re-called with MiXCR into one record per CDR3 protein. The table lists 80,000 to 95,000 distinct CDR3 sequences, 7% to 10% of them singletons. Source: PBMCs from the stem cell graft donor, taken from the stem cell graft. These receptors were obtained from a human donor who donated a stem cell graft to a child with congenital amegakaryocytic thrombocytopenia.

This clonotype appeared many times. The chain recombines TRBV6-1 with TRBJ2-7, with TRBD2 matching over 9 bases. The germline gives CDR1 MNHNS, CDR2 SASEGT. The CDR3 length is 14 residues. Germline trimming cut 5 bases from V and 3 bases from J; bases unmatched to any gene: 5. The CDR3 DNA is TGTGCCAGCAGTCCGGGACTAGCTAGCTACGAGCAGTACTTC. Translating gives CASSPGLASYEQYF.

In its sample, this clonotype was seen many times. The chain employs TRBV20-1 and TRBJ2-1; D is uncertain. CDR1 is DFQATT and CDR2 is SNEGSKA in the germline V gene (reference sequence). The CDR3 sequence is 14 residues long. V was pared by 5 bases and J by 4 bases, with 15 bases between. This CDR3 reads CSAGVSGGYNEQFF. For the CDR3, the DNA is TGCAGTGCTGGGGTGTCGGGTGGGTACAATGAGCAGTTCTTC.

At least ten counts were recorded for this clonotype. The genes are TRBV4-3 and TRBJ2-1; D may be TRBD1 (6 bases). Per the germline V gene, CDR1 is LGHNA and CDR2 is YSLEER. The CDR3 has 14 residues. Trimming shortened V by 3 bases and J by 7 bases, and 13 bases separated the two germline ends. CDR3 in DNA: TGCGCCAGCAGCCACAATTGGCAGGGGAATGAGCAGTTCTTC. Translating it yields CASSHNWQGNEQFF.

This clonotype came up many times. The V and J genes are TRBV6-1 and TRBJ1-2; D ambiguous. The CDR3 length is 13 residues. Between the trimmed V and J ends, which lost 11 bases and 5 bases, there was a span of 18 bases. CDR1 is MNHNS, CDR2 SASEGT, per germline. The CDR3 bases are TGTGCCTCCCAACCGGGGAGAAATTATGGCTACACCTTC. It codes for CASQPGRNYGYTF.

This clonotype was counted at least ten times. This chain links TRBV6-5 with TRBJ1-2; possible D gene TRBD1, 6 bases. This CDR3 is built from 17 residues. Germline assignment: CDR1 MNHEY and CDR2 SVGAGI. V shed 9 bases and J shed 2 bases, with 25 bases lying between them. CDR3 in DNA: TGTGCCAGTAGGTCAGGGGTACTCGGAGCTTCAAACTATGGCTACACCTTC. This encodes CASRSGVLGASNYGYTF.

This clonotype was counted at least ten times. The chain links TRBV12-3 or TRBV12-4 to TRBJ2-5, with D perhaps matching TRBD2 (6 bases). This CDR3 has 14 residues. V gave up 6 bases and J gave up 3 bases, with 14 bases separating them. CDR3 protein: CASSRRGAKETQYF. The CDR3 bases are TGTGCCAGCAGCAGGAGGGGCGCTAAAGAGACCCAGTACTTC.

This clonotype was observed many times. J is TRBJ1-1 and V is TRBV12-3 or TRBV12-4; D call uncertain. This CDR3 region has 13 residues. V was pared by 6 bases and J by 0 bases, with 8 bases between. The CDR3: CASSVQLNTEAFF. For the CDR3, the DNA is TGTGCCAGCAGCGTACAGTTGAACACTGAAGCTTTCTTT.

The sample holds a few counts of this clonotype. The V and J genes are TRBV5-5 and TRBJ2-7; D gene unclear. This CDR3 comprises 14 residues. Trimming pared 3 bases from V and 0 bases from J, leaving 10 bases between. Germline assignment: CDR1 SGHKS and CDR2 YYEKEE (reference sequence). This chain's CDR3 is CASSSRVSSYEQYF. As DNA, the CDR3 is TGTGCCAGCAGCTCCCGGGTTAGCTCCTACGAGCAGTACTTC. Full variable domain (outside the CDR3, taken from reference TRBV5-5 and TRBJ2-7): DAGVTQSPTHLIKTRGQQVTLRCSPISGHKSVSWYQQVLGQGPQFIFQYYEKEERGRGNFPDRFSARQFPNYSSELNVNALLLGDSALYLCASSSRVSSYEQYFGPGTRLTVT.

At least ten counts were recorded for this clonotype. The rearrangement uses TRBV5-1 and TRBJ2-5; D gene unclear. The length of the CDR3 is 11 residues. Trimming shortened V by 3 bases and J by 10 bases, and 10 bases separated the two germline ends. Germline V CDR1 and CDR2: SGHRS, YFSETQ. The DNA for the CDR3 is TGCGCCAGCAGCTATCAGGAATACCAGTACTTC. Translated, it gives CASSYQEYQYF.

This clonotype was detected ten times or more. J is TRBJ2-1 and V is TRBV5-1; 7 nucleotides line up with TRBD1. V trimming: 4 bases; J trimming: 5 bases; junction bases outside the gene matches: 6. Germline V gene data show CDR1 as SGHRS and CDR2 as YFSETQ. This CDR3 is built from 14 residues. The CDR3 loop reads CASSLPDRHNEQFF. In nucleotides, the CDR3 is TGCGCCAGCAGCCTCCCGGACAGGCACAATGAGCAGTTCTTC.